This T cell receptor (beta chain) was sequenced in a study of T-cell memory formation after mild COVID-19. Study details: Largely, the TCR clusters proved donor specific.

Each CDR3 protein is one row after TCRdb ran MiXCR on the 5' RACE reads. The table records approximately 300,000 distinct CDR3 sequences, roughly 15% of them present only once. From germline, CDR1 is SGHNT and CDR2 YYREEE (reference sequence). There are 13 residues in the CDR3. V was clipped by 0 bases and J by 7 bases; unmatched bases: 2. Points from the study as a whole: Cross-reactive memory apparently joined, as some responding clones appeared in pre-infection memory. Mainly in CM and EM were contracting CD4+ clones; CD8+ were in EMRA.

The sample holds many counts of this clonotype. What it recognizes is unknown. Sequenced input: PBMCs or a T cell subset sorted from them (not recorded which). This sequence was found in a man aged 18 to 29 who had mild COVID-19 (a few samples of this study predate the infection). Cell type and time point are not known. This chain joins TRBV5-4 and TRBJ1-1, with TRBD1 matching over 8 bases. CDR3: CASSLGGTGEAFF. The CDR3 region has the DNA TGTGCCAGCAGCTTGGGTGGGACAGGTGAAGCTTTCTTT.